A single sample is the source of the 30 T cell receptor beta chains below, sequenced in a study of T cells after yellow fever vaccination. TCRdb used MiXCR to reprocess the 5' RACE reads, holding one entry per CDR3 protein. The table lists hundreds of thousands of distinct CDR3 sequences, approximately 3.8% of them singletons. Material: PBMCs, obtained on the day of the yellow fever booster vaccination. The receptors shown here come from a man aged 18 to 35 who received the YFV17D yellow fever vaccine.

This clonotype was recorded at least ten times. The V and J genes are TRBV11-2 and TRBJ2-3, with 8 bases lining up with TRBD2. Losses at the gene ends were 5 bases for V and 4 bases for J; bases not matched to a gene: 2. This CDR3 comprises 13 residues. Germline V gene lookup returns CDR1 SGHAT and CDR2 FQNNGV. The CDR3 loop reads CASSRGGADTQYF. In nucleotides, the CDR3 is TGTGCCAGCAGCCGGGGGGGCGCAGATACGCAGTATTTT. Combining the CDR3 with reference TRBV11-2 and TRBJ2-3 gives the whole variable domain EAGVAQSPRYKIIEKRQSVAFWCNPISGHATLYWYQQILGQGPKLLIQFQNNGVVDDSQLPKDRFSAERLKGVDSTLKIQPAKLEDSAVYLCASSRGGADTQYFGPGTRLTVL.

This clonotype was recorded a few times. CDR3 sequence: CASSLVRARGGRREQYF. The CDR3 bases are TGTGCCAGCAGCTTAGTGAGGGCGAGGGGGGGAAGGAGGGAGCAGTACTTC. The chain uses TRBV7-2 and TRBJ2-7; TRBD2 might be the D (7 bases). Trimming pared 1 base from V and 7 bases from J, leaving 23 bases between. CDR1 is SGHTA, CDR2 FQGNSA, per germline. The CDR3 is 17 residues long.

This clonotype was picked up many times. The rearrangement uses TRBV12-3 or TRBV12-4 and TRBJ2-1; the D is unclear. This CDR3 region has 11 residues. V was trimmed by 4 bases and J by 6 bases, leaving 4 bases between them. The CDR3 coding sequence is TGTGCCAGCAGTTCACGCAATGAGCAGTTCTTC. This codes for CASSSRNEQFF.

This clonotype was seen at least ten times. The J gene is TRBJ2-5, the V gene TRBV6-6; 9 bases map to TRBD1. After removal of 6 bases from V and 5 bases from J, the junction contained 7 bases not matched to a gene. Germline CDR1 reads MNHNY; CDR2 reads SVGAGI (reference sequence). The CDR3 extends over 14 amino acids. In nucleotides, the CDR3 is TGTGCCAGCAGCCTACAGGGGGCAAGGGAGACCCAGTACTTC. It encodes CASSLQGARETQYF.

This clonotype was counted ten times or more. One end of the junction does not line up with germline, which may come from a read error. DNA of the CDR3: TGCGCCAGCAGCCGCGTCTCCTTTCCATTC. Residues: CASSRVSFPF. V and J are TRBV23-1 and TRBJ1-2; no clear D. TRBV23-1 is an open reading frame, and its role is uncertain. The CDR3 consists of 10 residues.

The V gene is TRBV4-3, the J gene TRBJ2-1, with TRBD2 identical over 14 bases. This CDR3 region has 17 residues. CDR1 is LGHNA and CDR2 is YSLEER in the germline V gene. With 3 bases clipped from V and 5 bases from J, the junction kept 6 bases outside the gene matches. CDR3 region: CASSQETSGGGNNEQFF. CDR3 coding DNA: TGCGCCAGCAGCCAGGAGACTAGCGGGGGGGGGAACAATGAGCAGTTCTTC.

This clonotype was counted between two and nine times. The J gene is TRBJ2-1, the V gene TRBV7-9; D might be TRBD2 (6 bases). This CDR3 region has 14 residues. Germline lookup yields CDR1 SEHNR and CDR2 FQNEAQ (reference sequence). The V gene lost 4 bases and the J gene lost 9 bases, with 16 bases spanning the gap. The CDR3 nucleotides read TGTGCCAGCAGCTCAGGGAGGAGCTTTGGTGAGCAGTTCTTC. It specifies CASSSGRSFGEQFF.

V usage is TRBV28 and J usage is TRBJ2-1, with 11 bases that match TRBD1. With 8 bases clipped from V and 2 bases from J, the junction kept 8 bases outside the gene matches. The CDR3 runs 16 residues. Germline CDR1 and CDR2: MDHEN and SYDVKM. The CDR3 DNA follows: TGTGCCAGCGAGGACAGGGGGCGCGGAACCTACAATGAGCAGTTCTTC. Translated, it gives CASEDRGRGTYNEQFF.

In this sample, this clonotype turned up many times. V gene TRBV4-3 combines with J gene TRBJ2-1; D gene ambiguous. The V end was cut by 1 base, the J end by 4 bases, with 11 bases between. CDR3 size: 15 residues. Germline V gene lookup returns CDR1 LGHNA and CDR2 YSLEER. CDR3 sequence reads: CASSQGTAAYNEQFF. The CDR3 bases are TGCGCCAGCAGCCAAGGGACGGCAGCATACAATGAGCAGTTCTTC.

This clonotype came up a few times. The chain uses TRBV7-9 and TRBJ1-2; D possibly corresponds to TRBD1 (5 bases). The CDR3 totals 12 residues. In germline, CDR1 is SEHNR, CDR2 FQNEAQ (reference sequence). V was clipped by 8 bases and J by 4 bases, with 11 bases between them. The CDR3 reads CASGREGYGYTF. For the CDR3, the DNA is TGTGCCAGCGGCAGGGAAGGCTATGGCTACACCTTC.

This clonotype was seen a few times. The chain recombines TRBV7-2 with TRBJ2-5; D not certain. Germline assignment: CDR1 SGHTA and CDR2 FQGNSA. The CDR3 totals 12 residues. V was pared by 5 bases and J by 7 bases, with 11 bases between. This chain's CDR3 is CASSPDAGTQYF. The CDR3 DNA reads TGTGCCAGCAGCCCAGATGCCGGGACCCAGTACTTC.

The chain joins TRBV20-1 to TRBJ2-3, with D uncertain. Germline assignment: CDR1 DFQATT and CDR2 SNEGSKA (reference sequence). The V and J ends lost 6 bases and 0 bases respectively, with 13 bases between them. This CDR3 region has 14 residues. The CDR3 DNA reads as TGCAGTGCCGCGATTGCCGCTAGCACAGATACGCAGTATTTT. Translating it yields CSAAIAASTDTQYF.

This clonotype was counted at least ten times. This chain connects TRBV6-1 to TRBJ2-7; 8 nucleotides agree with TRBD2. Germline trimming cut 7 bases from V and 3 bases from J; bases unmatched to any gene: 5. This CDR3 spans 13 amino acids. The V gene's germline CDR1 is MNHNS and CDR2 SASEGT. In nucleotides, the CDR3 is TGTGCCAGCATTCGGGCGGGGGGCTACGAGCAGTACTTC. Translated: CASIRAGGYEQYF.

This sequence joins TRBV10-3 and TRBJ2-7; D uncertain. Trimming removed 4 bases at V and 3 bases at J, with 10 bases between. The germline V gene has CDR1 ENHRY and CDR2 SYGVKD. The CDR3 covers 13 residues. CDR3 in amino acids: CAISGVADYEQYF. The DNA of the CDR3 is TGTGCCATCAGTGGGGTCGCGGACTACGAGCAGTACTTC.

This clonotype was observed many times. The rearrangement joins TRBV5-1 to TRBJ1-1, with D unclear. Germline-derived CDR1 and CDR2 are SGHRS and YFSETQ. This CDR3 is built from 14 residues. Trimming cost V 5 bases and J 8 bases, with 19 bases left between them. CDR3 nucleotide sequence: TGCGCCAGCAGGCCCGTTAACCGGAGGATAGAAGCTTTCTTT. This translates into CASRPVNRRIEAFF.

This clonotype appeared a few times. The V call is TRBV3-2, the J call TRBJ2-3. TRBV3-2 is labeled a pseudogene. This CDR3 is 13 amino acids long. CDR3 nucleotide sequence: TGTGCCAGCAGCGGTTCTAGCACAGATACGCAGTATTTT. It encodes CASSGSSTDTQYF.

This clonotype has ten or more counts. The chain carries TRBV18 and TRBJ2-5, with no clear D. The germline CDR1 and CDR2 sequences are KGHSH and LQKENI. This CDR3 region has 11 residues. Trimming cost V 8 bases and J 2 bases, with 6 bases left between them. CDR3 region: CASSDQETQYF. The CDR3 nucleotides read TGTGCCAGCAGCGATCAAGAGACCCAGTACTTC.

The rearrangement links TRBV9 to TRBJ2-2, with D perhaps assigned TRBD1 or TRBD2 (6 bases each). The CDR3 has 16 residues. CDR1 and CDR2 from the germline V gene are SGDLS and YYNGEE. The V gene lost 0 bases and the J gene lost 5 bases, with 14 bases spanning the gap. CDR3 nucleotides: TGTGCCAGCAGCGTAGGGGACACCGGAGGGACCGGGGAGCTGTTTTTT. Protein product: CASSVGDTGGTGELFF.

This clonotype was picked up many times. The V call is TRBV5-1, the J call TRBJ2-3; TRBD2 agrees at 9 bases. V was clipped by 6 bases and J by 2 bases; unmatched bases: 7. The CDR3 runs 15 residues. Looked up from germline, CDR1 is SGHRS and CDR2 is YFSETQ. The CDR3 protein is CASTLLAGSTDTQYF. The CDR3 region has the DNA TGCGCCAGCACGCTACTAGCGGGTTCCACAGATACGCAGTATTTT.

This clonotype was detected many times. The chain uses TRBV3-1 and TRBJ2-1; 8 bases line up with TRBD2. Trimming removed 4 bases from V and 0 bases from J; junction bases left unmatched: 8. The germline gives CDR1 LGHDT, CDR2 YNNKEL (reference sequence). This CDR3 comprises 17 residues. CDR3 residues: CASSPQGAGDSYNEQFF. CDR3 nucleotides: TGTGCCAGCAGCCCCCAAGGAGCGGGGGACTCCTACAATGAGCAGTTCTTC.

This clonotype has a count of ten or more. The J gene is TRBJ2-1, the V gene TRBV4-3; D gene uncertain. Germline V gene lookup returns CDR1 LGHNA and CDR2 YSLEER. V was trimmed by 3 bases and J by 3 bases, leaving 12 bases between them. The CDR3 covers 15 residues. CDR3 in DNA: TGCGCCAGCAGCCAGAACCAAGATCACTACAATGAGCAGTTCTTC. It yields the protein CASSQNQDHYNEQFF.

This clonotype was seen many times. V is TRBV7-8 and J is TRBJ2-1; 11 nucleotides agree with TRBD2. CDR3 size: 16 residues. Trimming cost V 5 bases and J 7 bases; bases outside gene matches: 10. In germline, CDR1 is SGHVS, CDR2 FQNEAQ. The CDR3 region has the DNA TGTGCCAGCAGCGTACTAGCGGGGGTCGACAGGAATGAGCAGTTCTTC. This gives the protein CASSVLAGVDRNEQFF.

This clonotype has only a few counts. The CDR3 is CSAAGPTGELFF. The CDR3 DNA reads TGCAGTGCGGCAGGTCCCACCGGGGAGCTGTTTTTT. The chain joins TRBV20-1 to TRBJ2-2; D unclear. Germline V CDR1 and CDR2: DFQATT, SNEGSKA (reference sequence). The CDR3 is 12 residues long. Trimming shortened V by 6 bases and J by 4 bases, and 9 bases separated the two germline ends.

This clonotype was recorded many times. The V and J genes are TRBV3-1 and TRBJ2-7; 7 nucleotides align to TRBD1. Germline CDR1 LGHDT, CDR2 YNNKEL (reference sequence). The CDR3 covers 16 residues. J lost 0 bases, V lost 0 bases, and 5 bases had no gene match. CDR3 sequence (DNA): TGTGCCAGCAGCCAAGACGGGACAGTTTTCTCCTACGAGCAGTACTTC. Translation: CASSQDGTVFSYEQYF.

The chain recombines TRBV5-1 with TRBJ2-3, with D hard to call. Trimming removed 4 bases at V and 2 bases at J, with 17 bases between. The CDR3 is 16 residues long. The germline V gene has CDR1 SGHRS and CDR2 YFSETQ. The CDR3 reads CASSPGQAWNTDTQYF. The CDR3 nucleotides read TGCGCCAGCAGCCCCGGCCAAGCTTGGAACACAGATACGCAGTATTTT.

This clonotype has a count of ten or more. The chain has TRBV5-5 and TRBJ1-1, with no clear D. The V end was cut by 2 bases, the J end by 4 bases, with 6 bases between. CDR1 SGHKS and CDR2 YYEKEE come from the germline V gene (reference sequence). This CDR3 has 12 amino acids. CDR3 DNA: TGTGCCAGCAGCTTCAACCCCACTGAAGCTTTCTTT. Its translation is CASSFNPTEAFF. The whole variable domain, filled in from reference TRBV5-5 and TRBJ1-1, reads DAGVTQSPTHLIKTRGQQVTLRCSPISGHKSVSWYQQVLGQGPQFIFQYYEKEERGRGNFPDRFSARQFPNYSSELNVNALLLGDSALYLCASSFNPTEAFFGQGTRLTVV.

This clonotype was seen repeatedly, ten times or more. This chain uses TRBV10-3 with TRBJ2-7; D is ambiguous. The CDR3 is 15 residues long. V was pared by 3 bases and J by 2 bases, with 14 bases between. Germline CDR1 is ENHRY and CDR2 is SYGVKD. CDR3 DNA: TGTGCCATCAGTGACGGCACCGGGTCCCCCTACGAGCAGTACTTC. Amino acid sequence: CAISDGTGSPYEQYF.

This clonotype has at least ten counts. The rearrangement links TRBV7-9 to TRBJ1-1, with D possibly TRBD1 on 5 matching bases. The V and J ends lost 4 bases and 0 bases respectively, with 12 bases between them. Per germline, CDR1 SEHNR and CDR2 FQNEAQ (reference sequence). The CDR3 is 15 residues long. In DNA form, the CDR3 reads TGTGCCAGCAGCTACCCAGGACACCTGAACACTGAAGCTTTCTTT. Protein sequence: CASSYPGHLNTEAFF.

The sample holds a few counts of this clonotype. V usage is TRBV25-1 and J usage is TRBJ2-6; D unclear. V lost 6 bases, J lost 9 bases, and 9 bases lay in between. CDR1 is MGHDK, CDR2 SYGVNS, per germline. The length of the CDR3 is 12 residues. Written as DNA, the CDR3 is TGTGCCAGCAGCATTGTAGACAACGTCCTGACTTTC. Translation gives CASSIVDNVLTF.

The J gene is TRBJ2-1, the V gene TRBV11-3, with 10 bases aligning to TRBD1. Germline-derived CDR1 and CDR2 are SGHNT and YENEEA. The CDR3 consists of 15 residues. V lost 5 bases, J lost 8 bases, and 9 bases stayed unmatched. CDR3 nucleotide sequence: TGTGCCAGCAGCGACCGGGACAGGGGCTTGGATGAGCAGTTCTTC. Encoded protein: CASSDRDRGLDEQFF.